The source of this T cell receptor (beta chain) is a study of identical twins. This clonotype has more than one count but fewer than ten. One entry per CDR3 protein, called by TCRdb with MiXCR from the 5' RACE reads. The sample contains about 530,000 distinct CDR3 sequences, about a fifth of which appear only once. Per the germline V gene, CDR1 is LNHNV and CDR2 is YYDKDF (reference sequence). V was shortened by 2 bases and J by 0 bases, with 9 bases between the two germline ends. There are 15 residues in the CDR3. The data also belong to a second study, concerning yellow fever vaccine responses in identical twins.

The chain is built from TRBV15 and TRBJ2-3, with D tentatively TRBD1 (5 bases). Input material: CD4+ T cells sorted from blood. The TCR originated in a woman aged 18 to 35 in good health. The CDR3 nucleotides are TGTGCCACCAGCAGACAGGGTCCCAGCACAGATACGCAGTATTTT. This gives the protein CATSRQGPSTDTQYF.